These T cell receptor beta chains were read from a single sample in a study of T-cell memory formation after mild COVID-19. From the 5' RACE reads, TCRdb called clonotypes with MiXCR, one entry per CDR3 protein. The sample has about 620,000 distinct CDR3 sequences, around 17% seen once; the top ten hold around 12%. Sequencing used PBMCs or a T cell subset sorted from them (not recorded which). These TCRs come from an adult woman who had mild COVID-19 (a few samples of this study predate the infection). Cell type and time point are not known. The CDR3 runs from the conserved cysteine through the conserved F or W. D genes are given only for firm matches. Size is stated for part of the rows, as once, few or many counts, or as a class when the clone is expanded.

v_gene,d_gene,abundance,j_gene,CDR3nt,CDR3aa
TRBV12-3/TRBV12-4,TRBD1,few,TRBJ1-6,TGTGCCAGCAGTTTCCGGCAGGGGGGCGGCAATTCACCCCTCCACTTT,CASSFRQGGGNSPLHF
TRBV24-1,TRBD2,-,TRBJ2-1,TGTGCCACCAGACTAGCGGGAGAGGGCAATGAGCAGTTCTTC,CATRLAGEGNEQFF
TRBV5-1,TRBD1,-,TRBJ2-2,TGCGCCAGCAGAGGATGGACAGGGCCCGGGGAGCTGTTTTTT,CASRGWTGPGELFF
TRBV27,TRBD1,many,TRBJ2-5,TGTGCCAGCAGTCACTTGACAGGGGGTGAGGTGGCCCAGTACTTC,CASSHLTGGEVAQYF
TRBV12-3/TRBV12-4,-,few,TRBJ2-1,TGTGCCAGCAGTTTAGCAAGTGGGGGGCTAGTCAATGAGCAGTTCTTC,CASSLASGGLVNEQFF
TRBV2,-,-,TRBJ2-7,TGTGCCAGCAGTGGATTACAGGGCACCGAGCAGTACTTC,CASSGLQGTEQYF
TRBV7-9,-,few,TRBJ2-5,TGTGCCAGCAGCTTAGCCCCGGACGGTCAAGAGACCCAGTACTTC,CASSLAPDGQETQYF
TRBV24-1,-,-,TRBJ2-1,TGTGCCACCAGTGAGGCAGGGTCTTCATACAATGAGCAGTTCTTC,CATSEAGSSYNEQFF
TRBV7-2,-,-,TRBJ1-2,TGTGCCAGCAGCCGGGGCCCTCAGGATGGCTACACCTTC,CASSRGPQDGYTF
TRBV5-6,-,-,TRBJ1-2,TGTGCCAGCAGCTTCAAGTTGCTGGACTATGGCTACACCTTC,CASSFKLLDYGYTF
TRBV19,-,-,TRBJ2-1,TGTGCCAGTAGTATCCCGGGGGCTAATGAGCAGTTCTTC,CASSIPGANEQFF
TRBV24-1,-,-,TRBJ1-2,TGTGCCACCAGTGATGGGACGGAAGGCTACACCTTC,CATSDGTEGYTF
TRBV5-6,-,-,TRBJ1-2,TGTGCCAGCAGCTTGACCCCCCGATCTTATGGCTACACCTTC,CASSLTPRSYGYTF
TRBV12-3/TRBV12-4,TRBD1,few,TRBJ1-1,TGTGCCAGCAGCCGACAGGGGTGGGACACTGAAGCTTTCTTT,CASSRQGWDTEAFF
TRBV29-1,-,few,TRBJ1-2,TGCAGCGTTGAAGTAACGGGTGGGGTTGGTGTTGGGGGCTACACCTTC,CSVEVTGGVGVGGYTF
TRBV12-3/TRBV12-4,TRBD1,-,TRBJ2-3,TGTGCCAGCAGCGCACGACAGGGGGGCCCAGATACGCAGTATTTT,CASSARQGGPDTQYF
TRBV20-1,-,few,TRBJ1-3,TGCAGTGGTACGGGCTACTCTGGAAACACCATATATTTT,CSGTGYSGNTIYF
TRBV12-3/TRBV12-4,TRBD1,-,TRBJ1-5,TGTGCCAGCACCCGAACTACGGGGACAGGGGTGGGTCAGCCCCAGCATTTT,CASTRTTGTGVGQPQHF
TRBV29-1,TRBD1,-,TRBJ2-7,TGCAGCGTCCCGGGGGACAGGGGCAGCGAGCAGTACTTC,CSVPGDRGSEQYF
TRBV19,-,few,TRBJ2-5,TGTGCCAGTAGTATGGGGGACACGGGTATGGAGACCCAGTACTTC,CASSMGDTGMETQYF
TRBV6-1,-,few,TRBJ1-1,TGTGCCAGCAGCCACCTCCGGAACACTGAAGCTTTCTTT,CASSHLRNTEAFF
TRBV20-1,-,-,TRBJ2-3,TGCAGTGCTAGAGACCCAAGGAGCACAGATACGCAGTATTTT,CSARDPRSTDTQYF
TRBV7-3,-,-,TRBJ1-1,TGTGCCAGCAGCTTAACGTGGACCGACGAAGCTTTCTTT,CASSLTWTDEAFF
TRBV6-5,-,-,TRBJ2-1,TGTGCCAGCAACCCCGGGACTCTCAGCTCCTACAATGAGCAGTTCTTC,CASNPGTLSSYNEQFF
TRBV9,TRBD2,-,TRBJ2-1,TGTGCCAGCAGCGTCTCTAGCGGGTACAATGAGCAGTTCTTC,CASSVSSGYNEQFF
TRBV18,-,-,TRBJ2-6,TGTGCCAGCTCACCACCGGTTGGACGGTCTGGGGCCAACGTCCTGACTTTC,CASSPPVGRSGANVLTF
TRBV7-8,TRBD2,many,TRBJ2-7,TGTGCCAGCAGCTTAGTGCCAGCGGGGGAATACGAGCAGTACTTC,CASSLVPAGEYEQYF
TRBV2,TRBD1,-,TRBJ2-2,TGTGCCAGCAGTGAAGCGCTTTTGGGGACAGAAATCACCGGGGAGCTGTTTTTT,CASSEALLGTEITGELFF
TRBV12-3/TRBV12-4,-,few,TRBJ1-1,TGTGCCAGCAGTTTTATGGGGACATCGAACACTGAAGCTTTCTTT,CASSFMGTSNTEAFF
TRBV5-4,-,few,TRBJ1-4,TGTGCCAGCAGCCGGGGGGGGCATGAAAAACTGTTTTTT,CASSRGGHEKLFF